The 5 T cell receptor beta chains below were found in one sample sequenced in a study of T cell responses to AZD1222 COVID-19 vaccine. Sequencing was performed with immunoSEQ multiplex PCR; in TCRdb, only in-frame clones are kept and a portion is missing. This repertoire shows 54,000 or so clones, over 80% found once; its top ten account for roughly 14%. This specimen was peripheral blood, taken on day 0 of AZD1222 vaccination. The receptor source for this set is an adult in good health.

Here the CDR3 DNA reads TGTGCCATCAGTGAGAGGGGACAGGGCTCGGGGACCCAGTACTTC. This encodes CAISERGQGSGTQYF. This rearrangement joins TRBV10-3 to TRBJ2-5, with TRBD1 matching over 9 bases. The ends lost 2 bases at V and 7 bases at J; junction bases unmatched: 8. The CDR3 has 15 residues. The germline gives CDR1 ENHRY, CDR2 SYGVKD.

This clone was seen only once. The chain combines TRBV30 with TRBJ2-7; D perhaps matches TRBD1 (6 bases). CDR3 length equals 14 residues. V was shortened by 4 bases and J by 7 bases, with 20 bases between the two germline ends. Germline V gene lookup returns CDR1 GTSNPN and CDR2 SVGIG (reference sequence). The CDR3 loop reads CAWTPPKIDREQYF. The DNA of the CDR3 is TGTGCCTGGACCCCGCCCAAAATCGACAGGGAGCAGTACTTC.

This chain connects TRBV24-1 to TRBJ2-3; no reliable D call. The CDR3 consists of 13 residues. V was cut by 6 bases and J by 6 bases, with 12 bases left in between. In germline, CDR1 is KGHDR, CDR2 SFDVKD. CDR3 protein: CATSTSWMDTQYF. As DNA, the CDR3 is TGTGCCACCAGTACAAGCTGGATGGATACGCAGTATTTT.

The chain has TRBV6-2 or TRBV6-3 and TRBJ2-1; no clear D. V gave up 6 bases and J gave up 6 bases, with 6 bases separating them. This CDR3 contains 11 residues. In germline, CDR1 is MNHEY, CDR2 SVGEGT. In DNA, the CDR3 is TGTGCCAGCAGCCAATCCAATGAGCAGTTCTTC. Translating it yields CASSQSNEQFF.

This clone was observed a single time. The V and J genes are TRBV11-3 and TRBJ1-1; weak D call: TRBD1 (6 bases). Trimming removed 10 bases at V and 8 bases at J, with 14 bases between. The germline V gene has CDR1 SGHNT and CDR2 YENEEA. The CDR3 is made up of 11 amino acids. The CDR3: CATRGPSEAFF. The DNA for the CDR3 is TGTGCCACGCGGGGGCCTAGCGAAGCTTTCTTT.